The clone carrying this T cell receptor (beta chain) turned up a few times. As originally analysed: Estimated nucleated cell counts came from reference gene primer amplification. TCRdb's table, derived via immunoSEQ multiplex PCR, lists solely in-frame clones and lacks some. For V, J and clone size, that table is used; D and trimming come from the DNA. The sample gives approximately 240,000 clones, around 84% of which show up once; around 3% is in the top ten. The sample belongs to a study of blood T cell repertoires in COVID-19. Study details: Samples representing acute and convalescent COVID-19 were sourced from the United States, Italy and Spain. Sources were T cells, B-cell-depleted T cells, or PBMCs; the material itself was cDNA or gDNA.

CDR3 length: 14 residues. Germline-derived CDR1 and CDR2 are MNHEY and SMNVEV (reference sequence). Germline trimming cut 8 bases from V and 7 bases from J; bases unmatched to any gene: 7. V usage is TRBV27 and J usage is TRBJ1-5; 11 positions agree with TRBD1. The source is a man in his fifties or sixties who had recovered from COVID-19. The specimen was peripheral blood. This chain's CDR3 is CASSTGTGGQPQHF. DNA for the CDR3: TGTGCCAGCTCAACCGGGACAGGGGGGCAGCCCCAGCATTTT.